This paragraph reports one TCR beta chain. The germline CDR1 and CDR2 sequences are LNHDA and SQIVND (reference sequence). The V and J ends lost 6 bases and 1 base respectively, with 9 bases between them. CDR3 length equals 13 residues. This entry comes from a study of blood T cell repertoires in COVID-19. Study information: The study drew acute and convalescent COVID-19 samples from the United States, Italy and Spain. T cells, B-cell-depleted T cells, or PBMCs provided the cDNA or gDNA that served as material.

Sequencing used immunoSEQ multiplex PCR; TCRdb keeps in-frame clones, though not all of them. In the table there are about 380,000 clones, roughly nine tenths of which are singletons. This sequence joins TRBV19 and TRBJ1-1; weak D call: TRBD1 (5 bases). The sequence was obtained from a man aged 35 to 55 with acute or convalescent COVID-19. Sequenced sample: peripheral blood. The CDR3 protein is CASRLDRNTEAFF. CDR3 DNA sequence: TGTGCCAGTAGATTAGACAGGAACACTGAAGCTTTCTTT.